This T cell receptor beta chain was captured by sequencing in a study of siplizumab effects on memory and regulatory T cells. This CDR3 is built from 14 residues. From germline, CDR1 is SGHNT and CDR2 YENEEA. V was trimmed by 2 bases and J by 9 bases, leaving 16 bases between them. The protocol was immunoSEQ multiplex PCR, while the TCRdb copy is restricted to in-frame clones and leaves out a portion. The table has about 69,000 clones, over 80% seen once. With regard to this clone: The antigen remains undetermined.

General study results and limits: Suppression by proliferating Tregs derived from siplizumab cultures was not verified.

This TCR was sampled from a human donor in good health. The rearrangement uses TRBV11-3 and TRBJ1-1; TRBD1 is a possible D gene (6 bases). Sequenced material: Tregs sorted from blood. CDR3 DNA: TGTGCCAGCAGCTTACGGGGCGGGGACAACAAAGCTTTCTTT. Protein sequence: CASSLRGGDNKAFF.